The entry below gives a single T cell receptor beta chain sequence along with its context. This CDR3 region has 14 residues. From germline, CDR1 is LNHDA and CDR2 SQIVND (reference sequence). V lost 8 bases to trimming and J lost 3 bases; unmatched junction nucleotides: 5. The record originates from a study of blood T cell repertoires in COVID-19. Study as a whole: Collection of acute and convalescent COVID-19 samples took place in the United States, Italy and Spain. In each case, the material was cDNA or gDNA derived from T cells, B-cell-depleted T cells, or PBMCs.

Original data processing: Scientists estimated how many nucleated cells there were by amplifying reference gene primers. The table came from immunoSEQ multiplex PCR; TCRdb's copy has only in-frame clones and leaves some out. From that table come the V and J calls and clone size; the DNA was used to work out D and trimming. The sample carries approximately 94,000 clones, approximately 80% recorded once. The chain combines TRBV19 with TRBJ2-2; TRBD1 agrees at 8 bases. Sequencing input: peripheral blood. The receptor was derived from a man in his fifties or sixties with acute or convalescent COVID-19. The DNA of the CDR3 is TGTGCCAGTGCGACAGGGGAGCACACCGGGGAGCTGTTTTTT. This codes for CASATGEHTGELFF.